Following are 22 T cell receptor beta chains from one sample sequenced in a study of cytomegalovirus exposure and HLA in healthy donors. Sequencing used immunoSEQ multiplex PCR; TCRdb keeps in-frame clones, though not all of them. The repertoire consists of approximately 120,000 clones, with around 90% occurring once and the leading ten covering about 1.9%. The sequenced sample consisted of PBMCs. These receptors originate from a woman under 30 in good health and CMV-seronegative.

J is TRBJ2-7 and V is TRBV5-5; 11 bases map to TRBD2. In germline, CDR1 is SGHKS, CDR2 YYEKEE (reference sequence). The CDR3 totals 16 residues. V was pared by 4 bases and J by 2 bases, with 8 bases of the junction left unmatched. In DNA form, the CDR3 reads TGTGCCAGCAGCCACTCCGGGACTAGCGGCACCTACGAGCAGTACTTC. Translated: CASSHSGTSGTYEQYF.

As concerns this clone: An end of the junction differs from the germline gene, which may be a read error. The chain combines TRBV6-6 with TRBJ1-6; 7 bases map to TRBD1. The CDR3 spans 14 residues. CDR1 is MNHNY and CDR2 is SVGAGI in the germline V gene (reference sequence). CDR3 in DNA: TGTGCCAGCAGTTACGGGGACAGTAATTCACACCTCCACTTT. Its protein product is CASSYGDSNSHLHF.

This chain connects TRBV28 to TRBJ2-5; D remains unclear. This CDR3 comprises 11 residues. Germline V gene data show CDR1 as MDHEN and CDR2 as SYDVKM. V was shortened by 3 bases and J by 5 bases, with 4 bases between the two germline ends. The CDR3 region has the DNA TGTGCCAGCAGTTTCCGGGAGACCCAGTACTTC. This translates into CASSFRETQYF. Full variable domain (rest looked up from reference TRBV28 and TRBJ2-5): DVKVTQSSRYLVKRTGEKVFLECVQDMDHENMFWYRQDPGLGLRLIYFSYDVKMKEKGDIPEGYSVSREKKERFSLILESASTNQTSMYLCASSFRETQYFGPGTRLLVL.

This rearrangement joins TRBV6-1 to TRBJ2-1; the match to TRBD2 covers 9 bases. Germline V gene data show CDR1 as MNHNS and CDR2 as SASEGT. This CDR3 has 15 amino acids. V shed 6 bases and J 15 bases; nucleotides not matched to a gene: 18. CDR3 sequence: CASRDPGLAFLGLFF. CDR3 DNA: TGTGCCAGCAGGGACCCGGGACTAGCTTTTTTAGGTCTGTTCTTC.

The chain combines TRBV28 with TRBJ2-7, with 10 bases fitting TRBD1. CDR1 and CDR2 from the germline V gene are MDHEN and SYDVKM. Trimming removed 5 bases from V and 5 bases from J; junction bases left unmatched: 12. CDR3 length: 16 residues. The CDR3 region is CASSPTRDRGVHEQYF. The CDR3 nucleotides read TGTGCCAGCAGTCCAACCCGGGACAGGGGTGTCCACGAGCAGTACTTC.

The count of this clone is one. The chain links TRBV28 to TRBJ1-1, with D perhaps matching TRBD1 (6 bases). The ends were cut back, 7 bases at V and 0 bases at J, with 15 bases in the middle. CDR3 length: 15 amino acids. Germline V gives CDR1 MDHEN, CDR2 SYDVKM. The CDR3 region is CASTETRTVNTEAFF. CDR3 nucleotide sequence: TGTGCCAGCACCGAAACCCGGACAGTGAACACTGAAGCTTTCTTT.

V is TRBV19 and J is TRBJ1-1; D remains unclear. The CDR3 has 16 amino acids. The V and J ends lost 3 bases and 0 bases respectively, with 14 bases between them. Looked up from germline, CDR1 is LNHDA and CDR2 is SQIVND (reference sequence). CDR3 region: CASSILPQELNTEAFF. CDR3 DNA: TGTGCCAGTAGTATTCTCCCGCAGGAACTGAACACTGAAGCTTTCTTT.

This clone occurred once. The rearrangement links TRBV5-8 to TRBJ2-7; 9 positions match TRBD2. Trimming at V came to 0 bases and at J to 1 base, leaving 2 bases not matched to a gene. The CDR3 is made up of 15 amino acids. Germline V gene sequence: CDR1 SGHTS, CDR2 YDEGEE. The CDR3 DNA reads TGTGCCAGCAGCTTGGGGCGGGAGGGGTCCTACGAGCAGTACTTC. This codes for CASSLGREGSYEQYF.

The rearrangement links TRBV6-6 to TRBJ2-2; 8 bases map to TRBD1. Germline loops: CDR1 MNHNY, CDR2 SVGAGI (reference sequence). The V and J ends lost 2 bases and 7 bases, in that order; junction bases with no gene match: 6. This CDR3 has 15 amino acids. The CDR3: CASSYATGVGGELFF. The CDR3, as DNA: TGTGCCAGCAGTTACGCGACAGGGGTTGGCGGGGAGCTGTTTTTT.

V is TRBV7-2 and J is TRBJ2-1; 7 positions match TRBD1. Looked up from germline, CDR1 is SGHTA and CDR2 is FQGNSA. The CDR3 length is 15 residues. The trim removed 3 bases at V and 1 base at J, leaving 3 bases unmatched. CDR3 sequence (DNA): TGTGCCAGCAGCTTCGACAGGGCTTCCTACAATGAGCAGTTCTTC. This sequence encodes CASSFDRASYNEQFF.

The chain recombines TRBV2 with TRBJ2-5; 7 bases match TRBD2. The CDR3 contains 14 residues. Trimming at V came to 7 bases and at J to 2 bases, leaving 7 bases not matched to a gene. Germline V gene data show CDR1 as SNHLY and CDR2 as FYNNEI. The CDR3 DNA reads TGTGCCAGCAAAAGGCCAGCGGGGCAAGAGACCCAGTACTTC. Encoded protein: CASKRPAGQETQYF. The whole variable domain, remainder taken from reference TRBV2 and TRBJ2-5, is EPEVTQTPSHQVTQMGQEVILRCVPISNHLYFYWYRQILGQKVEFLVSFYNNEISEKSEIFDDQFSVERPDGSNFTLKIRSTKLEDSAMYFCASKRPAGQETQYFGPGTRLLVL.

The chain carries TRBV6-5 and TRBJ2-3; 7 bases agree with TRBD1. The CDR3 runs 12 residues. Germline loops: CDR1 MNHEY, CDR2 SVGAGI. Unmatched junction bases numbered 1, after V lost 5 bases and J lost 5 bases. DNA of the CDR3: TGTGCCAGCAGTAACAGGGGAGATACGCAGTATTTT. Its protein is CASSNRGDTQYF.

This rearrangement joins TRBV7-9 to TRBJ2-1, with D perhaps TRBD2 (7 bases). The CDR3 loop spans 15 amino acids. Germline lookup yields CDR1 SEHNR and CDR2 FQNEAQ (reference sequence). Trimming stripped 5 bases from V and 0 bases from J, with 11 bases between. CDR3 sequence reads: CASSDRGASYNEQFF. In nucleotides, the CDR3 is TGTGCCAGCAGCGACCGGGGGGCCTCCTACAATGAGCAGTTCTTC.

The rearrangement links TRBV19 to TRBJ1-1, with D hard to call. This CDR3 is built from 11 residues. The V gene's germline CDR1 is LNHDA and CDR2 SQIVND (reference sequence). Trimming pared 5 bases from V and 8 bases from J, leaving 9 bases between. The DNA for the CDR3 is TGTGCCAGTAGTTATGTCAGGGAAGCTTTCTTT. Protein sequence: CASSYVREAFF.

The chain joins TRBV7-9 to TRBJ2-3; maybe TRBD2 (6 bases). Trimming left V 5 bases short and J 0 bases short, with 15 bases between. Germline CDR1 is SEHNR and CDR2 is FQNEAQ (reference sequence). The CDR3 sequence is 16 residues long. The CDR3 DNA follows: TGTGCCAGCAGCGGGAGGTTGGGGCAGAGCACAGATACGCAGTATTTT. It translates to CASSGRLGQSTDTQYF.

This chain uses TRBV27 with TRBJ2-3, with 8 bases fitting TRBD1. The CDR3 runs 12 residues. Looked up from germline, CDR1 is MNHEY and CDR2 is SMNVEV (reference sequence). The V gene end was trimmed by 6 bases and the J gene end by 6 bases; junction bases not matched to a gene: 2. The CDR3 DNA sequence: TGTGCCAGCAGCGGACAGGGCGATACGCAGTATTTT. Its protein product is CASSGQGDTQYF.

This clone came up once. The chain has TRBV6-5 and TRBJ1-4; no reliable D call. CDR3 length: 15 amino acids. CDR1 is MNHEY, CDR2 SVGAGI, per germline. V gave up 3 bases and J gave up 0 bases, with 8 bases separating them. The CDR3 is CASSYGPATNEKLFF. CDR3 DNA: TGTGCCAGCAGTTATGGGCCTGCAACTAATGAAAAACTGTTTTTT.

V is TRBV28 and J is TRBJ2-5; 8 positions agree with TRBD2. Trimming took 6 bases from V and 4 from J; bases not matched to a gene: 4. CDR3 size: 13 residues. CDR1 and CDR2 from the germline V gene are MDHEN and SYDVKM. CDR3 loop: CASSRGGAETQYF. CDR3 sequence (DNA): TGTGCCAGCAGCCGGGGGGGGGCAGAGACCCAGTACTTC.

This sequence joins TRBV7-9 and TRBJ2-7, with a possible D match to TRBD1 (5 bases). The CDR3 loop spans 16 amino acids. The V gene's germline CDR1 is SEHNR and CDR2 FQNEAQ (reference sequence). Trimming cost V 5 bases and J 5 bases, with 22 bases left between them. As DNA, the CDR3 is TGTGCCAGCAGCCCGCCCCAGGGAAAAGAAATAAACGAGCAGTACTTC. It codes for CASSPPQGKEINEQYF. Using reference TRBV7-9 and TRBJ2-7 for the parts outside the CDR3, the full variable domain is DTGVSQNPRHKITKRGQNVTFRCDPISEHNRLYWYRQTLGQGPEFLTYFQNEAQLEKSRLLSDRFSAERPKGSFSTLEIQRTEQGDSAMYLCASSPPQGKEINEQYFGPGTRLTVT.

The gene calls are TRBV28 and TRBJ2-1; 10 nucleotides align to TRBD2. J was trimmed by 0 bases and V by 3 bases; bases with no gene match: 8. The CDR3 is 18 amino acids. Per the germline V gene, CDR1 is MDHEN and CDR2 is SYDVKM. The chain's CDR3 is CASSFEIAGGNSYNEQFF. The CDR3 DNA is TGTGCCAGCAGTTTTGAAATAGCGGGAGGCAACTCCTACAATGAGCAGTTCTTC.

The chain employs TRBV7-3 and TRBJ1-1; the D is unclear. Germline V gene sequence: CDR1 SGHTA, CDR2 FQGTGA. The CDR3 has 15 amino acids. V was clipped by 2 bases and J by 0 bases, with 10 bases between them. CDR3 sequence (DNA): TGTGCCAGCAGCTTACATCCAGTAATGAACACTGAAGCTTTCTTT. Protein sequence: CASSLHPVMNTEAFF.

The CDR3 is CAWSPGSAFGNTF. DNA of the CDR3: TGTGCCTGGTCCCCAGGGTCGGCCTTTGGGAACACCTTC. V is TRBV30 and J is TRBJ1-2; D is perhaps TRBD1 (5 bases). This CDR3 is built from 13 residues. Germline lookup yields CDR1 GTSNPN and CDR2 SVGIG (reference sequence). V was pared by 5 bases and J by 12 bases, with 22 bases between.